The 18 T cell receptor beta chains listed next were all sequenced from one sample in a study of control samples from healthy donors and cancer patients (TCRdb year 2020). Library preparation used the immunoSEQ multiplex PCR assay. In TCRdb, the immuneACCESS table is reduced to in-frame sequences with V and J assigned. These tables do not hold every clone; where another copy was compared, an unresolved V gene accounts for under half, and the others remain unexplained. The sample profile shows roughly 92,000 clones; 86% of them were found once. The top ten clones comprise 1.3% of the sample. Source material: blood. The origin of the receptors is a woman aged 50 to 65 in good health.

The rearrangement joins TRBV7-2 to TRBJ2-5, with 11 bases fitting TRBD2. V was pared by 2 bases and J by 5 bases, with 13 bases of the junction left unmatched. The CDR3 is 18 amino acids. CDR1 SGHTA and CDR2 FQGNSA come from the germline V gene. For the CDR3, the DNA is TGTGCCAGCAGCTTATTGGGGCGGGCTAGCGGGGGGAAGGAGACCCAGTACTTC. It is translated as CASSLLGRASGGKETQYF. The complete variable domain, with remaining parts taken from reference TRBV7-2 and TRBJ2-5, reads GAGVSQSPSNKVTEKGKDVELRCDPISGHTALYWYRQSLGQGLEFLIYFQGNSAPDKSGLPSDRFSAERTGGSVSTLTIQRTQQEDSAVYLCASSLLGRASGGKETQYFGPGTRLLVL.

This clone was picked up a small number of times. The rearrangement joins TRBV10-3 to TRBJ2-7; 8 bases map to TRBD1. After removal of 3 bases from V and 9 bases from J, the junction contained 10 bases not matched to a gene. The germline V gene encodes CDR1 ENHRY and CDR2 SYGVKD. The CDR3 runs 14 residues. The CDR3 is CAISEGQGIGLQYF. CDR3 nucleotides: TGTGCCATCAGTGAAGGACAGGGCATAGGTTTGCAGTACTTC.

This chain's CDR3 is CASSQRSGTSTDTQYF. The CDR3 DNA is TGCGCCAGCAGCCAACGAAGCGGTACTTCCACAGATACGCAGTATTTT. The chain links TRBV4-1 to TRBJ2-3, with a weak D call TRBD2 (5 bases). Trimming cost V 2 bases and J 2 bases, with 14 bases left between them. CDR1 and CDR2 (germline): MGHRA, YSYEKL. The CDR3 is made up of 16 amino acids.

This chain uses TRBV5-1 with TRBJ1-5; TRBD1 matches at 9 bases. Germline V lookup: CDR1 SGHRS, CDR2 YFSETQ. With V trimmed by 3 bases and J by 3 bases, 4 bases remained unmatched. This CDR3 has 15 residues. The CDR3 spells CASSSGTGNNQPQHF. As DNA, the CDR3 is TGCGCCAGCAGCTCCGGGACAGGGAACAATCAGCCCCAGCATTTT. Looking up the rest from reference TRBV5-1 and TRBJ1-5 gives the full variable domain: KAGVTQTPRYLIKTRGQQVTLSCSPISGHRSVSWYQQTPGQGLQFLFEYFSETQRNKGNFPGRFSGRQFSNSRSEMNVSTLELGDSALYLCASSSGTGNNQPQHFGDGTRLSIL.

This chain links TRBV5-1 with TRBJ2-7, with a weak D call TRBD1 (7 bases). In germline, CDR1 is SGHRS, CDR2 YFSETQ. CDR3 size: 13 residues. Trimming took off 4 bases at V and 4 bases at J, with 12 bases between the two ends. The CDR3 nucleotides are TGCGCCAGCAGCCGGGGGACAGCATACGAGCAGTACTTC. Its protein product is CASSRGTAYEQYF.

The genes are TRBV7-3 and TRBJ1-6, with D tentatively TRBD1 (5 bases). Germline assignment: CDR1 SGHTA and CDR2 FQGTGA. V dropped 1 base and J dropped 6 bases, with 13 bases sitting between them. CDR3 length: 16 residues. The CDR3 DNA is TGTGCCAGCAGCTTAAATGGGGCGGGGACTAATTCACCCCTCCACTTT. Residues: CASSLNGAGTNSPLHF.

The chain combines TRBV6-5 with TRBJ1-2; 8 bases map to TRBD1. The CDR3 length is 14 residues. J was trimmed by 12 bases and V by 5 bases; bases with no gene match: 14. CDR1 is MNHEY and CDR2 is SVGAGI in the germline V gene. CDR3 coding DNA: TGTGCCAGCAGTCAACCGGGACAGGACCCTTTTGACACCTTC. Translation gives CASSQPGQDPFDTF.

The chain employs TRBV5-8 and TRBJ2-5; D assignment may be TRBD1 or TRBD2 (5 bases each). Germline V gene data show CDR1 as SGHTS and CDR2 as YDEGEE. V gave up 1 base and J gave up 3 bases, with 7 bases separating them. The CDR3 is 13 amino acids. The CDR3 here is CASSLRGEETQYF. CDR3 nucleotides: TGTGCCAGCAGCTTGAGAGGGGAAGAGACCCAGTACTTC.

Only one count was recorded for this clone. The chain carries TRBV7-6 and TRBJ2-5; 7 nucleotides match TRBD1. This CDR3 comprises 17 residues. CDR1 is SGHVS, CDR2 FNYEAQ, per germline. Trimming removed 1 base from V and 4 bases from J; junction bases left unmatched: 12. The CDR3 DNA reads as TGTGCCAGCAGCTTAGTGTGGGACAGTGGGAATTTAGAGACCCAGTACTTC. Its translation: CASSLVWDSGNLETQYF.

The rearrangement links TRBV11-3 to TRBJ2-5; D could derive from TRBD1 or TRBD2 (5 bases each). V dropped 0 bases and J dropped 5 bases, with 10 bases sitting between them. From germline, CDR1 is SGHNT and CDR2 YENEEA. CDR3 size: 14 residues. The CDR3 nucleotides read TGTGCCAGCAGCTTAGAGGGGGATTGGGAGACCCAGTACTTC. This codes for CASSLEGDWETQYF.

This clone was detected once. The chain employs TRBV27 and TRBJ2-1; 8 nucleotides align to TRBD2. The trim removed 4 bases at V and 4 bases at J, leaving 9 bases unmatched. The CDR3 spans 16 residues. Germline assignment: CDR1 MNHEY and CDR2 SMNVEV (reference sequence). The CDR3 is CASSSRVGGRYNEQFF. As DNA, the CDR3 is TGTGCCAGCAGTTCTCGGGTTGGCGGGAGGTACAATGAGCAGTTCTTC.

The chain employs TRBV19 and TRBJ2-5; 7 bases align to TRBD1. The germline V gene encodes CDR1 LNHDA and CDR2 SQIVND (reference sequence). Trimming at V came to 5 bases and at J to 2 bases, leaving 8 bases not matched to a gene. There are 15 residues in the CDR3. The CDR3 here is CASSLTQGPQETQYF. The CDR3 DNA follows: TGTGCCAGTAGTCTAACACAGGGGCCTCAAGAGACCCAGTACTTC. Supplemented by reference TRBV19 and TRBJ2-5, the full variable domain reads DGGITQSPKYLFRKEGQNVTLSCEQNLNHDAMYWYRQDPGQGLRLIYYSQIVNDFQKGDIAEGYSVSREKKESFPLTVTSAQKNPTAFYLCASSLTQGPQETQYFGPGTRLLVL.

This chain joins TRBV4-3 and TRBJ2-2; D may be TRBD1 (6 bases). The CDR3 has 16 residues. Trimming removed 0 bases from V and 1 base from J, with 9 bases in between. CDR1 and CDR2 from the germline V gene are LGHNA and YSLEER. DNA of the CDR3: TGCGCCAGCAGCCAAGATCGCAGGGGGAACACCGGGGAGCTGTTTTTT. Its protein is CASSQDRRGNTGELFF.

This rearrangement joins TRBV2 to TRBJ1-1; tentative D call: TRBD1 (5 bases). This CDR3 has 12 amino acids. V was trimmed by 3 bases and J by 7 bases, leaving 9 bases between them. Germline CDR1 SNHLY, CDR2 FYNNEI. CDR3 sequence: CASSEGRLEAFF. The CDR3 DNA sequence: TGTGCCAGCAGTGAGGGGCGGCTTGAAGCTTTCTTT.

The V gene is TRBV14, the J gene TRBJ2-3, with 12 nucleotides matching TRBD2. Germline CDR1 and CDR2: SGHDN and FVKESK. This CDR3 has 16 amino acids. Trimming removed 4 bases from V and 2 bases from J; junction bases left unmatched: 4. This chain's CDR3 is CASSPLAGGFTDTQYF. CDR3 coding DNA: TGTGCCAGCAGCCCACTAGCGGGGGGCTTCACAGATACGCAGTATTTT. The full variable domain, its missing parts supplied by reference TRBV14 and TRBJ2-3, is EAGVTQFPSHSVIEKGQTVTLRCDPISGHDNLYWYRRVMGKEIKFLLHFVKESKQDESGMPNNRFLAERTGGTYSTLKVQPAELEDSGVYFCASSPLAGGFTDTQYFGPGTRLTVL.

The V gene is TRBV29-1, the J gene TRBJ2-1; D unclear. Per germline, CDR1 SQVTM and CDR2 ANQGSEA. V lost 7 bases and J lost 5, with 6 bases in between. This CDR3 comprises 10 residues. The DNA of the CDR3 is TGCAGCGGATCAGACAATGAGCAGTTCTTC. It encodes CSGSDNEQFF.

This clone was picked up a small number of times. The chain is built from TRBV10-2 and TRBJ2-1; 10 bases agree with TRBD2. Trimming removed 7 bases from V and 4 bases from J; junction bases left unmatched: 4. CDR1 is WSHSY, CDR2 SAAADI, per germline. This CDR3 has 14 residues. The CDR3 bases are TGCGCCAGCATCCCTAGCGGGAGTTACAATGAGCAGTTCTTC. This gives the protein CASIPSGSYNEQFF.

The CDR3, as DNA: TGTGCCAGCAGCTATACTACTACAGGGGACTATGGCTACACCTTC. Protein sequence: CASSYTTTGDYGYTF. The gene calls are TRBV5-8 and TRBJ1-2; 7 bases match TRBD1. V shed 3 bases and J 3 bases; nucleotides not matched to a gene: 8. Germline CDR1 SGHTS, CDR2 YDEGEE. CDR3 length equals 15 residues.